Following are 9 T cell receptor beta chains from one sample sequenced in a study of cytomegalovirus exposure and HLA in healthy donors (TCRdb year 2017). The method behind the library was the immunoSEQ multiplex PCR assay. A mixture of 60 forward primers for TCR Vbeta segments and 13 reverse primers for TCR Jbeta segments was used in the multiplex PCR. TCRdb re-hosts the immuneACCESS table, in-frame sequences only. Its copies lack some clones; in the studies checked, an unresolved V gene accounts for under half of them, and the cause for the rest is not known. This sample holds roughly 300,000 clones; roughly 85% were observed only once. The top ten hold around 3.7% of the sample. Input material: PBMCs. Receptors originate from a man aged 35 to 55 in good health and CMV-seropositive.

The chain joins TRBV7-9 to TRBJ1-2, with 11 bases that match TRBD1. The J segment lost 11 bases and the V segment lost 6 bases, leaving 5 bases of the junction unmatched. The CDR3 contains 12 residues. The germline CDR1 and CDR2 sequences are SEHNR and FQNEAQ (reference sequence). CDR3 DNA sequence: TGTGCCAGCAGTCCAGGACAGGGGGCATACACCTTC. This codes for CASSPGQGAYTF.

DNA of the CDR3: TGTGCCAGCAATTCCTGGACAGGGAATCAGCCCCAGCATTTT. It is translated as CASNSWTGNQPQHF. V is TRBV19 and J is TRBJ1-5, with 8 bases aligning to TRBD1. CDR3 length: 14 amino acids. Germline-derived CDR1 and CDR2 are LNHDA and SQIVND (reference sequence). J lost 4 bases, V lost 9 bases, and 8 bases had no gene match.

This rearrangement joins TRBV29-1 to TRBJ2-1; 7 bases are shared with TRBD1. From germline, CDR1 is SQVTM and CDR2 ANQGSEA. The CDR3 contains 12 residues. DNA for the CDR3: TGCAGGGGGACGAGGGGGCTGAATGAGCAGTTCTTC. It encodes CRGTRGLNEQFF.

The chain carries TRBV27 and TRBJ2-3; 10 positions agree with TRBD2. Germline loops: CDR1 MNHEY, CDR2 SMNVEV (reference sequence). This CDR3 comprises 19 residues. Germline trimming cut 5 bases from V and 3 bases from J; bases unmatched to any gene: 17. The CDR3 DNA reads as TGTGCCAGCAGTCCCACCACCCTCGCTAGCGGGAGTTTTACAGATACGCAGTATTTT. Protein product: CASSPTTLASGSFTDTQYF.

The rearrangement links TRBV6-1 to TRBJ1-5, with unresolved D. The CDR3 extends over 18 amino acids. Trimming pared 2 bases from V and 3 bases from J, leaving 20 bases between. Germline lookup yields CDR1 MNHNS and CDR2 SASEGT. CDR3 coding DNA: TGTGCCAGCAGTGAACCCCCTTGGTTAGAGCAGGACAATCAGCCCCAGCATTTT. It codes for CASSEPPWLEQDNQPQHF.

This chain connects TRBV4-1 to TRBJ1-2, with D perhaps matching TRBD1 (6 bases). The CDR3 totals 15 residues. Trimming removed 0 bases from V and 5 bases from J, with 13 bases in between. Germline V CDR1 and CDR2: MGHRA, YSYEKL. The CDR3 is CASSQETGYTYGYTF. CDR3 in DNA: TGCGCCAGCAGCCAAGAAACAGGGTACACTTATGGCTACACCTTC.

V and J are TRBV27 and TRBJ1-1, with D tentatively TRBD1 (6 bases). Trimming stripped 3 bases from V and 3 bases from J, with 11 bases between. The CDR3 has 14 residues. CDR1 MNHEY and CDR2 SMNVEV come from the germline V gene (reference sequence). DNA for the CDR3: TGTGCCAGCAGTTTGGGGGCTCTAGACACTGAAGCTTTCTTT. Protein product: CASSLGALDTEAFF.

This chain uses TRBV11-2 with TRBJ1-2; tentatively, D is TRBD1 (6 bases). Trimming removed 5 bases at V and 3 bases at J, with 13 bases between. Germline CDR1 and CDR2: SGHAT and FQNNGV. The CDR3 covers 14 residues. The CDR3 sequence is CASSPIRGHYGYTF. The CDR3 nucleotides read TGTGCCAGCAGCCCCATCAGGGGACACTATGGCTACACCTTC.

This clone came up once. V gene TRBV27 combines with J gene TRBJ2-2; tentative D call: TRBD1 (6 bases). The ends were cut back, 8 bases at V and 0 bases at J, with 10 bases in the middle. Per germline, CDR1 MNHEY and CDR2 SMNVEV (reference sequence). The CDR3 spans 14 residues. The CDR3 loop reads CASRQVPNTGELFF. The CDR3 DNA reads as TGTGCCAGCCGACAGGTCCCGAACACCGGGGAGCTGTTTTTT.